The T cell receptor (beta chain) described here comes from a study of T cell repertoires in cytomegalovirus infection. Study-wide context: It was recently identified HLA-C-restricted and well-studied HLA-B-restricted CMV epitopes that the study used. Through public TCR beta signatures, both CMV infection and matching HLA type were indicated.

Points from the study as a whole: Public TCR beta family frequency separated CMV-and-HLA carriers, including in an independent cohort. HLA-C-restricted CMV-specific TCR beta clonotypes were dominant in the ex vivo response.

One entry per CDR3 protein, called by TCRdb with MiXCR from the reads. This table has hundreds of thousands of distinct CDR3 sequences, approximately 40% appearing once. The ends lost 6 bases at V and 0 bases at J; junction bases unmatched: 8. The CDR3 contains 16 residues. Germline CDR1 MNHEY, CDR2 SVGEGT. This clonotype was observed a few times. Its matching antigen is unknown. This material consisted of cultured PBMCs, taken from culture after CMV antigen stimulation. This receptor was taken from a human donor in good health (CMV status not recorded). Some clones in this sample may be carry-over from other donors' samples. The V gene is TRBV6-2 or TRBV6-3, the J gene TRBJ2-1, with 7 bases fitting TRBD1. CDR3 sequence (DNA): TGTGCCAGCAGCCCAACCGGGACAGTCTCCTACAATGAGCAGTTCTTC. This translates into CASSPTGTVSYNEQFF.